The sequence of this T cell receptor (beta chain) was determined in a study of T cells in Graves' hyperthyroidism and ophthalmopathy. The CDR3 loop spans 17 amino acids. From germline, CDR1 is WNHNN and CDR2 SYGVQD (reference sequence). The trim removed 3 bases at V and 4 bases at J, leaving 8 bases unmatched. Amplified regions were TCR beta CDR3 sequences from RNA transcripts. The study used the HTBI primer set for a first-round RT-PCR of the TCR CDR3. TCRdb analysed the multiplex PCR reads with MiXCR anew, one entry per CDR3 protein. This sample carries roughly 660,000 distinct CDR3 sequences, around a sixth of them seen once, and the ten largest clones take 15% to 18%.

The rearrangement joins TRBV10-1 to TRBJ2-3, with 12 nucleotides matching TRBD1. The specimen was blood. This sequence was found in a man between 50 and 59 years old with Graves' hyperthyroidism. CDR3 DNA: TGCGCCAGCAGTGACCCTTCCGGGACAGGGGGCCCAGATACGCAGTATTTT. It encodes CASSDPSGTGGPDTQYF.